The entry below gives a single T cell receptor beta chain sequence along with its context. The antigen this receptor binds is unknown. No base quality values were provided; no much bigger clone lies one nucleotide off. This entry comes from a study of tumor-infiltrating lymphocytes in primary liver carcinoma (dated by TCRdb to about 2017). In the study overall: Hepatocellular carcinoma (four) or combined HCC and intrahepatic cholangiocarcinoma (one) was present in the five patients, who were three men and two women aged 30 to 69 years. Agilent mRNA microarray profiling was performed on the 20 to 25 tumor region samples to relate TCRbeta repertoire diversity to the local molecular phenotype. The study combined TCRbeta repertoire sequencing, expression microarrays and whole-exome sequencing across five regions of each liver tumor, with adjacent normal tissue and blood. The five patients had tumors staged T1-T3 N0M0, with maximum diameters ranging from about 4.2 to 10 cm. High reproducibility was observed for the technical replicate repertoires, with mean shared-clone rates approximately 0.9 and correlation coefficients above 0.98. TCRbeta repertoire sequencing covered roughly 35 specimens from 5 patients: roughly 25 tumor regions, 5 adjacent noncancerous liver tissues and 5 peripheral blood samples. Roughly 3.65 to 7.13 million productive TCRbeta reads were obtained per sample, and no significant difference in read depth was found between tissue types. What the research found in general, with its limitations: A significantly larger repertoire fraction was made up by the top 250 clones in tumors than in blood (p = 0.039). Consistent with antigen-driven expansion, pairs of tumor regions showed higher repertoire overlap (mean around 36%) than either tumor-adjacent pairs (around 17%) or tumor-blood pairs (approximately 14%). Only the TCR beta chain was sequenced, so true repertoire diversity is likely underestimated because unpaired alpha chains were not captured. Bulk unsorted samples precluded comparing CD4+ and CD8+ T cell repertoires. Only roughly 7.5-25% of top clones appeared in all five regions of a tumor, which suggests that tumor-infiltrating T cells are spatially heterogeneous. The study included only four to six patients, and the authors note findings should be validated in a larger study.

Without any cell sorting, total RNA and DNA were co-extracted from about 21-30 mg of bulk tissue using the AllPrep DNA/RNA mini kit. Surgical resection was performed in China between November 2015 and 2016 on five or six patients with histopathologically diagnosed primary liver carcinoma. At the time of sampling, the patients had chronic HBV infection and had not received any treatment. Five spatially separated regions were sampled per tumor: superior, inferior, left-lateral and right-lateral poles, plus the tumor centre. More than 80% viable tumor cells were found by histology in every tumor sample. Each fresh piece of tumor and adjacent tissue was cut in two, with one half stored in RNAlater at -80 degrees C and the other half sent for histology. Including the terminal cysteine and phenylalanine, the CDR3 comprises 12 residues. Kept here is only the CDR3 DNA, which spans 36 bases and is read in frame from base 1. Per the germline V gene (reference sequence), MNHNY is the CDR1 and SVGAGI is the CDR2. V is clipped by 6 bases and J by 5 bases, and the sequence between their germline boundaries is 10 bases long.

TCRbeta-specific cDNA was reverse-transcribed from approximately 500 ng total RNA using a constant-region primer and ProtoScript II reverse transcriptase. TCRbeta libraries were built with three nested multiplex PCR rounds, a slightly modified ARM-PCR procedure. Multiplex TRBV1-TRBV30 forward primers and a Cbeta reverse primer were used in the first two PCR rounds, each of which was run for roughly 9 cycles. A final 25-cycle PCR with Deep VentR polymerase added sample barcodes and Illumina adapters. Before sequencing, amplicons of 200-500 bp were purified from gel using a QIAquick gel extraction kit. TCRbeta amplicons were sequenced on an Illumina HiSeq 2500 with 250-bp paired-end reads. Concerning the study's data processing: Reads were quality-trimmed with Trimmomatic v0.33, and paired reads were merged with FLASH v1.2.11 to recover full CDR3 sequences. MiGEC v1.2.1b assigned V, D and J germline segments to the rearranged TCRbeta sequences. VDJtools v1.0.0 computed clonotype statistics and Shannon-Wiener diversity indices. Except for diversity analysis, only each sample's 250 most abundant clonotypes were used in subsequent analyses to reduce sampling bias. The public sequencing data were trimmed at Q25 with fastp and processed into clonotypes with MiXCR by TCRdb, which kept only in-frame beta chains. Rows with a matching CDR3 protein are joined into one entry that keeps the most common DNA and genes. TCRdb's processing, not the authors', yielded these V and J calls. The table for this sample lists about 190,000 distinct CDR3 sequences; just under 85% of them were counted only once. The top ten clones comprise 15% to 20% of the sample.

The source of this sequence is a man in his forties or fifties with primary liver carcinoma and hepatitis B virus infection. The sequenced sample consisted of tumor tissue from primary liver carcinoma. The chain is made from TRBV6-6 and TRBJ2-5; the D gene identity is not certain. The DNA reads TGTGCCAGCAGCCCTGTCATGGAGACCCAGTACTTC. The resulting protein is CASSPVMETQYF.